The 17 T cell receptor beta chains below all came from one sample that was sequenced in a study of blood T cell repertoires in COVID-19 (dated by TCRdb to 2020 to 2021). To prepare the library, the immunoSEQ multiplex PCR assay was applied. What TCRdb holds here is the immuneACCESS table cut down to in-frame rearrangements. Part of the clones is not present; checked against another copy, under half of the missing clones reflect an unresolved V gene, and the others are unexplained. In all, the sample holds 150,000 to 200,000 clones, and about four fifths of those were seen once. The ten most abundant clones make up 7.6% of the sample. The sample comprised peripheral blood. The receptor source for this set is a woman aged 70-85 years with COVID-19, enrolled during active disease.

The rearrangement uses TRBV9 and TRBJ2-2; D ambiguous. CDR3 length: 13 residues. Germline assignment: CDR1 SGDLS and CDR2 YYNGEE. V was trimmed by 1 base and J by 4 bases, leaving 5 bases between them. CDR3 nucleotide sequence: TGTGCCAGCAGCGTATATAGCACCGGGGAGCTGTTTTTT. It yields the protein CASSVYSTGELFF.

The rearrangement uses TRBV7-9 and TRBJ1-1; the D gene is possibly TRBD1 (6 bases). From germline, CDR1 is SEHNR and CDR2 FQNEAQ (reference sequence). The CDR3 sequence is 15 residues long. Trimming removed 5 bases at V and 1 base at J, with 14 bases between. The CDR3 reads CASSVMQGKNTEAFF. Written as DNA, the CDR3 is TGTGCCAGCAGCGTCATGCAGGGGAAGAACACTGAAGCTTTCTTT.

The V call is TRBV7-2, the J call TRBJ2-1; maybe TRBD2 (6 bases). The CDR3 consists of 15 residues. The germline gives CDR1 SGHTA, CDR2 FQGNSA. V was trimmed by 1 base and J by 4 bases, leaving 11 bases between them. The CDR3 DNA sequence: TGTGCCAGCAGCTTAGGGGGTAGCGGATACAATGAGCAGTTCTTC. Its translation is CASSLGGSGYNEQFF.

This clone was seen only a few times. The chain recombines TRBV28 with TRBJ2-1; tentatively, D is TRBD2 (7 bases). The CDR3 totals 14 residues. From germline, CDR1 is MDHEN and CDR2 SYDVKM. The V gene lost 7 bases and the J gene lost 7 bases, with 17 bases spanning the gap. The CDR3 DNA is TGTGCCAGCATGTTGGGGGCGGGAGCGAATGAGCAGTTCTTC. Its protein is CASMLGAGANEQFF.

V and J are TRBV28 and TRBJ2-2; 10 nucleotides align to TRBD2. Germline CDR1 MDHEN, CDR2 SYDVKM. CDR3 length: 16 amino acids. V was pared by 2 bases and J by 6 bases, with 6 bases of the junction left unmatched. The CDR3 bases are TGTGCCAGCAGTTTAAGGCCTAGCGGGAGTTCCGGGGAGCTGTTTTTT. It codes for CASSLRPSGSSGELFF. Using reference TRBV28 and TRBJ2-2 for the parts outside the CDR3, the full variable domain is DVKVTQSSRYLVKRTGEKVFLECVQDMDHENMFWYRQDPGLGLRLIYFSYDVKMKEKGDIPEGYSVSREKKERFSLILESASTNQTSMYLCASSLRPSGSSGELFFGEGSRLTVL.

This clone was observed a handful of times. V and J are TRBV6-1 and TRBJ2-7, with 13 bases aligning to TRBD2. Germline CDR1 reads MNHNS; CDR2 reads SASEGT. The CDR3 is made up of 15 amino acids. V shed 3 bases, J shed 4 bases, and the junction held 3 bases outside the gene matches. Written as DNA, the CDR3 is TGTGCCAGCAGTGAGGGACTAGCGGGACCATACGAGCAGTACTTC. Translated: CASSEGLAGPYEQYF.

The genes are TRBV19 and TRBJ1-1; 8 nucleotides agree with TRBD1. With V trimmed by 5 bases and J by 1 base, 9 bases remained unmatched. Germline V gene lookup returns CDR1 LNHDA and CDR2 SQIVND (reference sequence). The CDR3 has 16 residues. The CDR3 region is CASSLSRTGPNTEAFF. The DNA of the CDR3 is TGTGCCAGTAGTCTATCGCGGACAGGGCCGAACACTGAAGCTTTCTTT.

The chain is built from TRBV5-4 and TRBJ1-1; TRBD1 matches 10 bases. CDR3 size: 17 residues. Germline CDR1 is SGHNT and CDR2 is YYREEE (reference sequence). V was pared by 5 bases and J by 4 bases, with 14 bases of the junction left unmatched. The CDR3 here is CASSRAGTGVAGTEAFF. The CDR3 DNA reads as TGTGCCAGCAGTCGGGCGGGGACAGGGGTTGCCGGCACTGAAGCTTTCTTT.

The chain uses TRBV6-5 and TRBJ1-5, with 7 bases fitting TRBD1. Trimming removed 9 bases from V and 11 bases from J; junction bases left unmatched: 13. Germline CDR1 reads MNHEY; CDR2 reads SVGAGI. CDR3 length: 13 amino acids. CDR3 in DNA: TGTGCCAGTCGACAGGGCAAGTATTTGTCCCAGCATTTT. It encodes CASRQGKYLSQHF.

The V and J genes are TRBV7-2 and TRBJ2-1; D is possibly TRBD2 (5 bases). Between the trimmed V and J ends, which lost 5 bases and 8 bases, there was a span of 16 bases. Germline CDR1 is SGHTA and CDR2 is FQGNSA. There are 14 residues in the CDR3. The CDR3 reads CASSLSRGMYEQFF. The CDR3 nucleotides read TGTGCCAGCAGCCTCTCGAGAGGGATGTATGAGCAGTTCTTC.

The V call is TRBV29-1, the J call TRBJ2-3; 7 bases match TRBD2. The V and J ends lost 6 bases and 3 bases, in that order; junction bases with no gene match: 12. Per germline, CDR1 SQVTM and CDR2 ANQGSEA. The CDR3 spans 15 residues. CDR3 coding DNA: TGCAGCGTAACTTGGGGAGGGAGGTCTACAGATACGCAGTATTTT. Amino acid sequence: CSVTWGGRSTDTQYF.

The chain uses TRBV6-5 and TRBJ2-1; 7 positions agree with TRBD1. V lost 5 bases and J lost 7; bases outside the gene matches: 8. Germline CDR1 reads MNHEY; CDR2 reads SVGAGI. This CDR3 region has 14 residues. CDR3 in amino acids: CASSIQGSWNEQFF. The DNA for the CDR3 is TGTGCCAGCAGTATACAGGGGTCTTGGAATGAGCAGTTCTTC.

The V and J genes are TRBV28 and TRBJ2-3, with TRBD2 identical over 7 bases. Trimming removed 5 bases from V and 2 bases from J; junction bases left unmatched: 7. Germline V CDR1 and CDR2: MDHEN, SYDVKM. The CDR3 is 15 amino acids. DNA of the CDR3: TGTGCCAGCAGTCTCCCCGCGGGGGACACAGATACGCAGTATTTT. It specifies CASSLPAGDTDTQYF. Based on the CDR3 plus reference TRBV28 and TRBJ2-3, the full variable domain is DVKVTQSSRYLVKRTGEKVFLECVQDMDHENMFWYRQDPGLGLRLIYFSYDVKMKEKGDIPEGYSVSREKKERFSLILESASTNQTSMYLCASSLPAGDTDTQYFGPGTRLTVL.

V is TRBV9 and J is TRBJ2-2; perhaps TRBD2 as D (5 bases). The CDR3 is made up of 15 amino acids. Germline CDR1 and CDR2: SGDLS and YYNGEE. V dropped 0 bases and J dropped 5 bases, with 11 bases sitting between them. CDR3 DNA sequence: TGTGCCAGCAGCGTAGACCTACCGGGGACCGGGGAGCTGTTTTTT. This codes for CASSVDLPGTGELFF.

The chain carries TRBV1 and TRBJ1-2. TRBV1 is a known pseudogene. The CDR3 consists of 13 residues. DNA for the CDR3: TGCACCAGCAGCCAAGGGGGGGGCCTTGGCTACACCTTC. Translating gives CTSSQGGGLGYTF.

This rearrangement joins TRBV12-3 or TRBV12-4 to TRBJ2-1; D gene ambiguous. CDR3 length: 12 amino acids. Trimming removed 6 bases at V and 12 bases at J, with 15 bases between. CDR3 protein: CASRKENLGQFF. The DNA of the CDR3 is TGTGCCAGCAGGAAGGAGAATTTGGGGCAGTTCTTC.

This chain connects TRBV5-1 to TRBJ2-1, with 7 positions matching TRBD2. Germline assignment: CDR1 SGHRS and CDR2 YFSETQ. The J segment lost 2 bases and the V segment lost 6 bases, leaving 8 bases of the junction unmatched. The CDR3 runs 15 residues. CDR3 sequence (DNA): TGCGCCAGCACCCAGACTAGCCGAACCTACAATGAGCAGTTCTTC. Amino acid sequence: CASTQTSRTYNEQFF.